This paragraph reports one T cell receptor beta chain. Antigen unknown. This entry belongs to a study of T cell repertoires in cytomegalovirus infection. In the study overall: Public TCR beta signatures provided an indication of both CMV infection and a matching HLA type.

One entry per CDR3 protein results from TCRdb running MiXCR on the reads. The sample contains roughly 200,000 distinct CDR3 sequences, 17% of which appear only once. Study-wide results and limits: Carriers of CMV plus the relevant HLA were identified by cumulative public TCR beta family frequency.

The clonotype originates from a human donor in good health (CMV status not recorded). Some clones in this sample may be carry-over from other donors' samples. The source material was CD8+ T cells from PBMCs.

CDR3: CAWSWGSGEQFF. The DNA of the CDR3 is TGTGCCTGGAGTTGGGGAAGTGGTGAGCAGTTCTTC. The gene calls are TRBV30 and TRBJ2-1; D is unclear. The CDR3 runs 12 residues. Trimming stripped 2 bases from V and 9 bases from J, with 11 bases between. The germline V gene encodes CDR1 GTSNPN and CDR2 SVGIG (reference sequence).